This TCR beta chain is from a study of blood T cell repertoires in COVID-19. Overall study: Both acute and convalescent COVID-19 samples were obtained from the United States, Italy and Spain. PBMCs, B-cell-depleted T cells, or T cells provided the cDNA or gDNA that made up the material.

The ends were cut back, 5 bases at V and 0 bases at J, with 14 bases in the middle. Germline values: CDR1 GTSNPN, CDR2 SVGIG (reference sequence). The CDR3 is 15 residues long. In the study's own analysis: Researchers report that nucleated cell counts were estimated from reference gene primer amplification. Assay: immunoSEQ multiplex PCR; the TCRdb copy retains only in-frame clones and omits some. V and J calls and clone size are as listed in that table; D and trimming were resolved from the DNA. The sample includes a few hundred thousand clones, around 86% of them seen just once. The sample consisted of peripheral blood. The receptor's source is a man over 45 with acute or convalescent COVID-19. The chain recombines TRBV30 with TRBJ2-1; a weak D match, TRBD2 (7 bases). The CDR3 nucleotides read TGTGCCTGGGTAAGGGGGGGCCACTCCTACAATGAGCAGTTCTTC. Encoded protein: CAWVRGGHSYNEQFF.